This T cell receptor beta chain was recorded in a study of blood T cell repertoires in COVID-19. Study-level information: T cells, B-cell-depleted T cells, or PBMCs supplied cDNA or gDNA.

This CDR3 region has 14 residues. There are a few counts of this clone. Original handling: Quantification of nucleated cells was approximated via reference gene primer amplification. Profiling relied on immunoSEQ multiplex PCR, and the TCRdb table lists in-frame clones only, not all of them. Clone size and the V and J calls come from that table; the DNA yielded D and trimming. The data hold around 300,000 clones, with roughly nine tenths observed a single time. The sample was peripheral blood. The TCR was taken from a woman in her forties who had recovered from COVID-19. V and J are TRBV21-1 and TRBJ1-1; TRBD1 was called by the table and not checked on the DNA. TRBV21-1 is classified as a pseudogene. Written as DNA, the CDR3 is TGTGCCAGCAGCAAAGACAGGGCCCCCCTTGAAGCTTTCTTT. Translated: CASSKDRAPLEAFF.